This T cell receptor (beta chain) was captured by sequencing in a study of response to subunit inactivated influenza vaccine. The study's findings and limits: Only a handful of new T cells, the authors suggested, are recruited with each seasonal influenza vaccination.

TCRdb re-called the RT-PCR reads with MiXCR, one entry per CDR3 protein. Among about 780,000 distinct CDR3 sequences listed, 18% were seen once. A note on this clonotype: Its antigen is not identified.

Here the sequenced sample was PBMCs from blood, taken more than 4 days after vaccination. This clonotype originated in a man aged 50 to 59 who received an inactivated influenza vaccine.

CDR3 nucleotides: TGTGCCAGCACCATTTCGACAGGGTCAACGCCCCTCCACTTT. This codes for CASTISTGSTPLHF. The chain carries TRBV11-2 and TRBJ1-6; TRBD1 matches 7 bases. Losses at the gene ends were 7 bases for V and 13 bases for J; bases not matched to a gene: 13. In germline, CDR1 is SGHAT, CDR2 FQNNGV. The CDR3 covers 14 residues.